This TCR beta chain stems from a study of blood T cell repertoires in COVID-19. About the research overall: Both acute and convalescent COVID-19 samples were obtained from the United States, Italy and Spain. The analysed material was cDNA or gDNA that came from T cells, B-cell-depleted T cells, or PBMCs.

Patients in Seattle were enrolled during active infection, then followed longitudinally. This CDR3 has 14 residues. Germline CDR1 MNHEY, CDR2 SMNVEV (reference sequence). The junction had 1 base not matched to a gene; V was cut back by 6 bases and J by 3 bases. The authors' processing: The assay estimated nucleated cells by amplifying reference gene primers. Profiling relied on immunoSEQ multiplex PCR, and the TCRdb table lists in-frame clones only, not all of them. D and trimming were read from the DNA, whereas the V and J calls and clone size are those reported in that table. The data show some 400,000 clones, approximately 89% seen once. This clone was observed once. The sample holds other DNA sequences that translate to the same CDR3.

The TCR was taken from an older woman with COVID-19, enrolled during active disease. This chain links TRBV27 with TRBJ2-3; 12 positions match TRBD2. Sequenced input: peripheral blood. The chain's CDR3 is CASRLAGGTDTQYF. CDR3 DNA sequence: TGTGCCAGCAGACTAGCGGGGGGAACAGATACGCAGTATTTT.